Shown below are 20 T cell receptor beta chains from a single sample sequenced in a study of T cells in Graves' hyperthyroidism and ophthalmopathy. What was amplified from RNA transcripts were TCR beta CDR3 regions. A set of HTBI primers served as the primers for a first-round RT-PCR of the TCR CDR3. A single record per CDR3 protein comes from TCRdb applying MiXCR to the multiplex PCR reads. This sample has 30,000 to 35,000 distinct CDR3 sequences, with around 53% found just once. The sample consisted of blood. These receptors all come from a woman in her thirties or forties with Graves' ophthalmopathy.

The chain combines TRBV10-3 with TRBJ1-2, with 10 nucleotides matching TRBD1. This CDR3 region has 14 residues. Germline V gene data show CDR1 as ENHRY and CDR2 as SYGVKD. The trim removed 6 bases at V and 3 bases at J, leaving 4 bases unmatched. The CDR3 region has the DNA TGTGCCATCAGCCGGGACAGGGGTGACTATGGCTACACCTTC. This encodes CAISRDRGDYGYTF.

The CDR3 reads CASSDSGSYNEQFF. The CDR3 DNA follows: TGCGCCAGCAGTGATAGTGGTAGCTACAATGAGCAGTTCTTC. The chain has TRBV10-2 and TRBJ2-1; D gene unclear. The CDR3 has 14 residues. Trimming stripped 3 bases from V and 3 bases from J, with 9 bases between. Germline V CDR1 and CDR2: WSHSY, SAAADI.

In this sample, this clonotype is medium-sized. The rearrangement uses TRBV9 and TRBJ2-3; a possible D gene is TRBD2 (5 bases). In germline, CDR1 is SGDLS, CDR2 YYNGEE. With 4 bases removed from V and 1 base from J, the gap between germline ends came to 13 bases. This CDR3 contains 15 residues. In DNA, the CDR3 is TGTGCCAGCAGCCCTTGGTCTAGCCGCACAGATACGCAGTATTTT. It specifies CASSPWSSRTDTQYF. Full variable domain (remainder filled in from reference TRBV9 and TRBJ2-3): DSGVTQTPKHLITATGQRVTLRCSPRSGDLSVYWYQQSLDQGLQFLIQYYNGEERAKGNILERFSAQQFPDLHSELNLSSLELGDSALYFCASSPWSSRTDTQYFGPGTRLTVL.

About this clonotype: A much larger clone sits a single nucleotide away, making a read error possible. The V gene is TRBV12-3 or TRBV12-4, the J gene TRBJ1-1; TRBD1 agrees at 8 bases. CDR3 size: 11 residues. Unmatched junction bases numbered 5, after V lost 6 bases and J lost 11 bases. The CDR3 loop is CASRNRGGAFF. Written as DNA, the CDR3 is TGTGCCAGCAGAAACAGGGGGGGGGCTTTCTTT.

This clonotype has only a few counts. Since a much larger clone is just one base distant, this may be a read error. V gene TRBV2 combines with J gene TRBJ1-1; 9 bases align to TRBD1. J was trimmed by 1 base and V by 8 bases; bases with no gene match: 2. In germline, CDR1 is SNHLY, CDR2 FYNNEI. The CDR3 sequence is 13 residues long. CDR3 coding DNA: TGTGCCAGCTTGGGACAGGGGAACACTGAAGCTTTCTTT. Its protein is CASLGQGNTEAFF.

V usage is TRBV9 and J usage is TRBJ2-7, with D hard to call. The CDR3 loop spans 8 amino acids. The V end lost 3 bases, the J end lost 9 bases, and 1 base lay between the germline ends. Looked up from germline, CDR1 is SGDLS and CDR2 is YYNGEE. The CDR3, as DNA: TGTGCCAGCAGCGCGCAGTACTTC. Amino acids: CASSAQYF.

J is TRBJ2-3 and V is TRBV28; 8 positions agree with TRBD2. Germline V CDR1 and CDR2: MDHEN, SYDVKM. The CDR3 runs 17 residues. V dropped 6 bases and J dropped 1; count of bases not matched to a gene: 12. The CDR3 nucleotides read TGTGCCAGCAGCCCCGGGGGGGGGCGGGGGGGCACAGATACGCAGTATTTT. This sequence encodes CASSPGGGRGGTDTQYF.

The V call is TRBV11-3, the J call TRBJ2-7, with TRBD2 identical over 14 bases. The germline V gene encodes CDR1 SGHNT and CDR2 YENEEA. The CDR3 is made up of 15 amino acids. Unmatched junction bases numbered 2, after V lost 6 bases and J lost 1 base. The CDR3 spells CASSGTSGSSYEQYF. In nucleotides, the CDR3 is TGTGCCAGCAGTGGGACTAGCGGGAGTTCCTACGAGCAGTACTTC.

This clonotype was observed a few times. The chain joins TRBV2 to TRBJ2-2, with TRBD1 identical over 7 bases. V lost 9 bases to trimming and J lost 3 bases; unmatched junction nucleotides: 4. The length of the CDR3 is 13 residues. Germline V gene sequence: CDR1 SNHLY, CDR2 FYNNEI. The CDR3 region has the DNA TGTGCCAGTACAGGGGCGGACACCGGGGAGCTGTTTTTT. It translates to CASTGADTGELFF.

This clonotype was observed a handful of times. The J gene is TRBJ2-7, the V gene TRBV20-1, with D perhaps TRBD1 (5 bases). The CDR3 covers 14 residues. Between the trimmed V and J ends, which lost 3 bases and 2 bases, there was a span of 14 bases. From germline, CDR1 is DFQATT and CDR2 SNEGSKA (reference sequence). CDR3 amino acids: CSASGATGTYEQYF. In nucleotides, the CDR3 is TGCAGTGCTAGTGGCGCCACAGGCACCTACGAGCAGTACTTC.

The chain has TRBV3-1 and TRBJ2-2, with 7 bases matching TRBD2. The CDR3 covers 15 residues. The V segment lost 3 bases and the J segment 1 base; nucleotides outside the gene matches: 2. CDR1 and CDR2 (germline): LGHDT, YNNKEL (reference sequence). The CDR3 DNA sequence: TGTGCCAGCAGCCAGGGACTAATGAACACCGGGGAGCTGTTTTTT. Amino acids: CASSQGLMNTGELFF.

In this sample, this clonotype is medium-sized. This chain joins TRBV10-3 and TRBJ1-2; 9 bases are shared with TRBD1. This CDR3 contains 14 residues. With V trimmed by 10 bases and J by 3 bases, 9 bases remained unmatched. Germline CDR1 ENHRY, CDR2 SYGVKD. The CDR3 loop is CARRQGVGHYGYTF. Here the CDR3 DNA reads TGTGCCAGAAGACAGGGGGTCGGGCACTATGGCTACACCTTC.

In its sample, this clonotype was seen many times. The chain combines TRBV27 with TRBJ1-4; no reliable D call. Germline lookup yields CDR1 MNHEY and CDR2 SMNVEV (reference sequence). The CDR3 runs to 15 residues. Trimming stripped 6 bases from V and 0 bases from J, with 11 bases between. The CDR3: CASRTTIATNEKLFF. The CDR3 region has the DNA TGTGCCAGCAGGACGACAATTGCAACTAATGAAAAACTGTTTTTT.

The J gene is TRBJ1-2, the V gene TRBV7-3, with TRBD1 identical over 8 bases. Germline V gene data show CDR1 as SGHTA and CDR2 as FQGTGA. V was pared by 6 bases and J by 6 bases, with 15 bases of the junction left unmatched. The CDR3 extends over 16 amino acids. The CDR3: CASSARPMDRDHGYTF. The CDR3, as DNA: TGTGCCAGCAGTGCTAGACCTATGGACAGGGACCATGGCTACACCTTC. Filled out from reference TRBV7-3 and TRBJ1-2, the complete variable domain reads GAGVSQTPSNKVTEKGKYVELRCDPISGHTALYWYRQSLGQGPEFLIYFQGTGAADDSGLPNDRFFAVRPEGSVSTLKIQRTERGDSAVYLCASSARPMDRDHGYTFGSGTRLTVV.

The CDR3 protein is CSARGSSGSWAGSNEQFF. In DNA form, the CDR3 reads TGCAGTGCTAGAGGTTCAAGCGGGAGTTGGGCAGGGAGCAATGAGCAGTTCTTC. The genes are TRBV20-1 and TRBJ2-1; 8 positions agree with TRBD2. The CDR3 runs 18 residues. V dropped 1 base and J dropped 6; count of bases not matched to a gene: 17. CDR1 is DFQATT, CDR2 SNEGSKA, per germline (reference sequence).

The J gene is TRBJ2-7, the V gene TRBV6-6; D remains unclear. Germline CDR1 MNHNY, CDR2 SVGAGI (reference sequence). This CDR3 comprises 10 residues. Between the trimmed V and J ends, which lost 5 bases and 10 bases, there was a span of 9 bases. CDR3: CASSPPDQYF. The CDR3 DNA is TGTGCCAGCAGTCCGCCCGATCAGTACTTC.

V gene TRBV7-9 combines with J gene TRBJ2-1; 11 bases line up with TRBD2. CDR3 length: 15 amino acids. Looked up from germline, CDR1 is SEHNR and CDR2 is FQNEAQ (reference sequence). The J segment lost 4 bases and the V segment lost 5 bases, leaving 4 bases of the junction unmatched. The DNA for the CDR3 is TGTGCCAGCAGCCTAAGGACTAGCGGGTACAATGAGCAGTTCTTC. It translates to CASSLRTSGYNEQFF.

The table lists this clonotype with a few counts. A read error may explain this, as a much larger clone is one base away. This chain links TRBV28 with TRBJ1-2; 8 positions agree with TRBD1. Losses at the gene ends were 10 bases for V and 8 bases for J; bases not matched to a gene: 6. CDR1 MDHEN and CDR2 SYDVKM come from the germline V gene. The CDR3 is 11 residues long. The CDR3 DNA sequence: TGTGCCACAGGACAGGGCAAGGGCTACACCTTC. It encodes CATGQGKGYTF.

This clonotype was detected many times. The J gene is TRBJ1-1, the V gene TRBV10-3, with 7 positions matching TRBD1. V dropped 3 bases and J dropped 3; count of bases not matched to a gene: 4. There are 14 residues in the CDR3. Germline V gives CDR1 ENHRY, CDR2 SYGVKD. This CDR3 is CAISEKGGYTEAFF. Written as DNA, the CDR3 is TGTGCCATCAGTGAAAAAGGGGGCTACACTGAAGCTTTCTTT.

This clonotype was counted at least ten times. The CDR3 DNA reads as TGTGCCAGTAACCCTAAACTATCCACCGGGGGTCGTCTCTTCCGCACAGATACGCAGTATTTT. This sequence encodes CASNPKLSTGGRLFRTDTQYF. This chain joins TRBV19 and TRBJ2-3; TRBD2 might be the D (6 bases). Trimming took off 7 bases at V and 1 base at J, with 33 bases between the two ends. This CDR3 has 21 residues. The germline gives CDR1 LNHDA, CDR2 SQIVND (reference sequence).